The 5 T cell receptor beta chains reported below all come from one sample, sequenced in a study of T cell responses to AZD1222 COVID-19 vaccine. TCRdb keeps only in-frame clones here, not all; method: immunoSEQ multiplex PCR. In the table there are 140,000 to 150,000 clones, around 90% of which are singletons. The material was peripheral blood, obtained 28 days after the second dose of the MenACWY control vaccine. The source of these receptors is an adult who received the MenACWY meningococcal vaccine as a control.

This chain connects TRBV15 to TRBJ1-3; no clear D gene. V was clipped by 4 bases and J by 6 bases, with 10 bases between them. The CDR3 contains 13 residues. Germline CDR1 LNHNV, CDR2 YYDKDF (reference sequence). The CDR3 loop is CATSTGRENTIYF. The CDR3 region has the DNA TGTGCCACCAGCACTGGGCGGGAAAACACCATATATTTT.

The V and J genes are TRBV18 and TRBJ1-2; no reliable D call. The V and J ends lost 2 bases and 7 bases respectively, with 8 bases between them. Per germline, CDR1 KGHSH and CDR2 LQKENI. The CDR3 has 12 residues. The CDR3 region is CASSPEIGGYTF. The CDR3 region has the DNA TGTGCCAGCTCACCAGAGATTGGTGGCTACACCTTC.

The chain links TRBV15 to TRBJ1-1, with unresolved D. Germline CDR1 LNHNV, CDR2 YYDKDF (reference sequence). This CDR3 comprises 13 residues. V gave up 0 bases and J gave up 4 bases, with 6 bases separating them. In DNA, the CDR3 is TGTGCCACCAGCAGAGATCGACGCACTGAAGCTTTCTTT. Protein product: CATSRDRRTEAFF.

The CDR3 sequence: CASSRIGRKDGTDTQYF. The CDR3 DNA follows: TGTGCCAGCAGTCGGATCGGGAGGAAGGACGGCACAGATACGCAGTATTTT. This rearrangement joins TRBV6-2 or TRBV6-3 to TRBJ2-3; 7 nucleotides match TRBD2. This CDR3 has 17 amino acids. Germline CDR1 is MNHEY and CDR2 is SVGEGT. With V trimmed by 5 bases and J by 1 base, 12 bases remained unmatched.

This clone was seen a few times. The CDR3 loop reads CASSLGGSGGAQHTQYF. The CDR3 DNA is TGTGCCAGCAGCTTAGGTGGTAGCGGGGGGGCGCAACATACGCAGTATTTT. V usage is TRBV7-2 and J usage is TRBJ2-3, with 11 bases lining up with TRBD2. The CDR3 has 17 amino acids. Germline V gene lookup returns CDR1 SGHTA and CDR2 FQGNSA. Trimming cost V 1 base and J 7 bases; bases outside gene matches: 10.